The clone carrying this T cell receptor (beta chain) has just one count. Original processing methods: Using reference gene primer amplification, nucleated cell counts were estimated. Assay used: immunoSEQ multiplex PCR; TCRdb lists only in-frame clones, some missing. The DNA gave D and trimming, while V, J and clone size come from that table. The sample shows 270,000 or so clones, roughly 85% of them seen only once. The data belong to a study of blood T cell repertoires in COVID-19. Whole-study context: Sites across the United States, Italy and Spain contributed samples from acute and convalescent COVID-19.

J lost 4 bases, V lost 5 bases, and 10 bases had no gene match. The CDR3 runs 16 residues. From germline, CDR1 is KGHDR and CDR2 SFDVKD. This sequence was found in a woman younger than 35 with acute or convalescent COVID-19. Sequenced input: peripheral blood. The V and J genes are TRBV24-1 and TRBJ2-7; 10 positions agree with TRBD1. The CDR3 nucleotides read TGTGCCACCAGTGCCCGAGAGGGGACAGGGGCATACGAGCAGTACTTC. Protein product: CATSAREGTGAYEQYF.